One and the same sample provided the 14 T cell receptor beta chains below, sequenced in a study of blood T cell repertoires in COVID-19. Clones were sequenced by immunoSEQ multiplex PCR, and TCRdb holds only the in-frame ones, with some missing. Among 300,000 or so clones listed, over 75% were seen once. Sequences were obtained from PBMCs or T cells enriched from blood (not recorded which). The receptors were gathered from a woman younger than 30 who had recovered from COVID-19.

The V gene is TRBV5-6, the J gene TRBJ2-2, with 10 bases aligning to TRBD2. J gave up 3 bases and V 4 bases, and 9 bases lay outside the gene matches. The CDR3 loop spans 17 amino acids. Per the germline V gene, CDR1 is SGHDT and CDR2 is YYEEEE. In nucleotides, the CDR3 is TGTGCCAGCAGCCCCCGAGCGGGAGGGCCGTACACCGGGGAGCTGTTTTTT. Residues: CASSPRAGGPYTGELFF.

Details on this clone: The same CDR3 also results from other DNA sequences found in this sample. The chain is built from TRBV9 and TRBJ2-2; TRBD2 might be the D (6 bases). CDR3 length equals 16 residues. Looked up from germline, CDR1 is SGDLS and CDR2 is YYNGEE. With 1 base removed from V and 2 bases from J, the gap between germline ends came to 12 bases. CDR3 loop: CASSVLGGPNTGELFF. The CDR3 DNA reads TGTGCCAGCAGCGTATTAGGAGGGCCCAACACCGGGGAGCTGTTTTTT.

The CDR3 DNA is TGTGCCAGCAGCGTAGATATAGCGGGAGATAATGAGCAGTTCTTC. Protein product: CASSVDIAGDNEQFF. This sequence joins TRBV9 and TRBJ2-1, with 9 bases lining up with TRBD2. The V and J ends lost 0 bases and 7 bases, in that order; junction bases with no gene match: 5. This CDR3 comprises 15 residues. The V gene's germline CDR1 is SGDLS and CDR2 YYNGEE.

The V and J genes are TRBV30 and TRBJ1-2; D unclear. This CDR3 is 12 amino acids long. Germline V gene lookup returns CDR1 GTSNPN and CDR2 SVGIG (reference sequence). V lost 4 bases, J lost 5 bases, and 11 bases lay in between. The CDR3 DNA sequence: TGTGCCTGGACGTCAGGTCAATATGGCTACACCTTC. Protein sequence: CAWTSGQYGYTF.

This chain joins TRBV12-3 or TRBV12-4 and TRBJ1-3; D might be TRBD1 (5 bases). Trimming removed 7 bases from V and 7 bases from J, with 14 bases in between. The CDR3 extends over 13 amino acids. CDR3 DNA: TGTGCCAGCATTCTAAGGGGCGATAACACCATATATTTT. The encoded protein is CASILRGDNTIYF.

This clone was recorded only once. The genes are TRBV2 and TRBJ1-2; a possible D gene is TRBD1 (6 bases). V gave up 6 bases and J gave up 4 bases, with 12 bases separating them. This CDR3 has 13 residues. Germline CDR1 and CDR2: SNHLY and FYNNEI. The CDR3: CASRRGATYGYTF. The CDR3 DNA follows: TGTGCCAGCAGGCGGGGGGCTACCTATGGCTACACCTTC.

This clone occurred once. The CDR3 reads CASSVEAPAEYNEQFF. The CDR3 coding sequence is TGTGCCAGCAGCGTAGAGGCACCAGCGGAATACAATGAGCAGTTCTTC. This chain uses TRBV9 with TRBJ2-1, with D possibly TRBD2 on 5 matching bases. Looked up from germline, CDR1 is SGDLS and CDR2 is YYNGEE. V lost 0 bases to trimming and J lost 4 bases, with 14 bases between them. This CDR3 contains 16 residues.

The chain combines TRBV29-1 with TRBJ1-1; possibly TRBD1 for D (5 bases). The germline V gene encodes CDR1 SQVTM and CDR2 ANQGSEA. There are 11 residues in the CDR3. V was pared by 3 bases and J by 6 bases, with 8 bases between. The CDR3 bases are TGCAGCGTTGACGGGGGACCTGAAGCTTTCTTT. It translates to CSVDGGPEAFF.

This chain connects TRBV5-8 to TRBJ2-1; 9 nucleotides line up with TRBD1. Germline values: CDR1 SGHTS, CDR2 YDEGEE. V gave up 1 base and J gave up 8 bases; unmatched junction bases: 7. The CDR3 spans 15 residues. The CDR3 reads CASSLLGQGYHEQFF. The CDR3 nucleotides are TGTGCCAGCAGCTTGTTGGGACAGGGTTATCATGAGCAGTTCTTC. The variable domain in full, with the rest retrieved from reference TRBV5-8 and TRBJ2-1, is EAGVTQSPTHLIKTRGQQATLRCSPISGHTSVYWYQQALGLGLQFLLWYDEGEERNRGNFPPRFSGRQFPNYSSELNVNALELEDSALYLCASSLLGQGYHEQFFGPGTRLTVL.

CDR3 in amino acids: CASSQDSSRVNEQFF. The CDR3 DNA follows: TGTGCCAGCAGCCAAGATTCTTCCCGGGTAAATGAGCAGTTCTTC. The V and J genes are TRBV3-1 (or the pseudogene TRBV3-2) and TRBJ2-1; D not certain. Germline assignment: CDR1 LGHDT and CDR2 YNNKEL (reference sequence). The CDR3 spans 15 residues. V dropped 0 bases and J dropped 7 bases, with 13 bases sitting between them.

The chain employs TRBV28 and TRBJ2-1; D not certain. The CDR3 loop spans 12 amino acids. Looked up from germline, CDR1 is MDHEN and CDR2 is SYDVKM. V was pared by 7 bases and J by 5 bases, with 9 bases between. The CDR3 here is CASTQQNNEQFF. The CDR3 bases are TGTGCCAGCACTCAACAGAACAATGAGCAGTTCTTC.

The rearrangement joins TRBV18 to TRBJ2-2; D not resolved. Between the trimmed V and J ends, which lost 0 bases and 7 bases, there was a span of 9 bases. The CDR3 has 14 amino acids. Germline CDR1 reads KGHSH; CDR2 reads LQKENI. The CDR3 coding sequence is TGTGCCAGCTCACCACCGGGCAGTGTCGGGGAGCTGTTTTTT. This encodes CASSPPGSVGELFF.

This rearrangement joins TRBV5-1 to TRBJ1-6; the match to TRBD1 covers 9 bases. Germline CDR1 is SGHRS and CDR2 is YFSETQ. The V segment lost 4 bases and the J segment 12 bases; nucleotides outside the gene matches: 5. The CDR3 is 13 residues long. DNA of the CDR3: TGCGCCAGCAGCCCGGGACAGGGAAGACCCCTCCACTTT. Its protein product is CASSPGQGRPLHF.

The sample holds a few counts of this clone. The J gene is TRBJ1-2, the V gene TRBV4-1, with 7 bases matching TRBD1. Germline CDR1 MGHRA, CDR2 YSYEKL. V shed 4 bases, J shed 8 bases, and the junction held 13 bases outside the gene matches. The CDR3 runs 15 residues. CDR3 DNA sequence: TGCGCCAGCAGCCCGTTTAGACAGGGAGTGTGGGGCTACACCTTC. Its protein product is CASSPFRQGVWGYTF.